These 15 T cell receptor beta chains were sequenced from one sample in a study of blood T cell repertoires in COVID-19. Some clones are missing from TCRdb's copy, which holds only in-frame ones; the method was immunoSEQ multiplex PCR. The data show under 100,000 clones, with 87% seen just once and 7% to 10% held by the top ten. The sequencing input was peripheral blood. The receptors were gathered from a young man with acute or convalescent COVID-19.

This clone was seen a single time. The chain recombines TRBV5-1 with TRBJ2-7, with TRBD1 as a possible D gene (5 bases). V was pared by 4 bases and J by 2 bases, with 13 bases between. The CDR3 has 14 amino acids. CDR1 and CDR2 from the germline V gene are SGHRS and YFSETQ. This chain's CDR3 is CASSLQGKAYEQYF. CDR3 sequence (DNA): TGCGCCAGCAGCCTTCAGGGTAAAGCCTACGAGCAGTACTTC.

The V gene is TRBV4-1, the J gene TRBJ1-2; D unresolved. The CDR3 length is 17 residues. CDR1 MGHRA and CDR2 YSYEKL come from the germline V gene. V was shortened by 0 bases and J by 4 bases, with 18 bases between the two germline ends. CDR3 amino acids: CASSQDFSGVYSYGYTF. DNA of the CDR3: TGCGCCAGCAGCCAAGACTTCAGCGGTGTCTATAGCTATGGCTACACCTTC.

DNA of the CDR3: TGTGCCTGGAACCCGGCGGGGAATCAGCCCCAGCATTTT. Residues: CAWNPAGNQPQHF. V gene TRBV30 combines with J gene TRBJ1-5; D unresolved. This CDR3 region has 13 residues. V gave up 4 bases and J gave up 4 bases, with 11 bases separating them. CDR1 GTSNPN and CDR2 SVGIG come from the germline V gene (reference sequence).

In nucleotides, the CDR3 is TGCGCCAGCAGAGGACTAGCGGGAGGCGTCGGGGAGCTGTTTTTT. Protein product: CASRGLAGGVGELFF. This chain connects TRBV5-1 to TRBJ2-2; 14 positions agree with TRBD2. The CDR3 is 15 residues long. Germline CDR1 is SGHRS and CDR2 is YFSETQ. Unmatched junction bases numbered 4, after V lost 5 bases and J lost 7 bases.

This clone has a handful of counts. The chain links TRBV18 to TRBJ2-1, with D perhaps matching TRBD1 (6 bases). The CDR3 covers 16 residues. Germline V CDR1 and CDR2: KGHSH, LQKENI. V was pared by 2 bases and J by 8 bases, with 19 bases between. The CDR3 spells CASSPLRGGGSDEQFF. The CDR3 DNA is TGTGCCAGCTCACCATTGAGAGGGGGTGGTAGCGATGAGCAGTTCTTC. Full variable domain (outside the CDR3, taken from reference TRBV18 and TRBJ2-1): NAGVMQNPRHLVRRRGQEARLRCSPMKGHSHVYWYRQLPEEGLKFMVYLQKENIIDESGMPKERFSAEFPKEGPSILRIQQVVRGDSAAYFCASSPLRGGGSDEQFFGPGTRLTVL.

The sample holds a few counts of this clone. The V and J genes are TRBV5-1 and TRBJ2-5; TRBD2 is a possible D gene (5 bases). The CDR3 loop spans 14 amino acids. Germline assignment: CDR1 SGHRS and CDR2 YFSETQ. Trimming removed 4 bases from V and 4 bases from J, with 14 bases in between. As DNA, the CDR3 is TGCGCCAGCAGCCTCGGAGGAGAAGTAGAGACCCAGTACTTC. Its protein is CASSLGGEVETQYF.

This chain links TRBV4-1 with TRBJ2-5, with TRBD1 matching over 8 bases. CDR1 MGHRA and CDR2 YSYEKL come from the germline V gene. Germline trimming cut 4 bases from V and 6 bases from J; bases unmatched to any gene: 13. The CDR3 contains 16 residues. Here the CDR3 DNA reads TGCGCCAGCAGCCGGCCGGGACAGGACGCTCTAAAGACCCAGTACTTC. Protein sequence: CASSRPGQDALKTQYF.

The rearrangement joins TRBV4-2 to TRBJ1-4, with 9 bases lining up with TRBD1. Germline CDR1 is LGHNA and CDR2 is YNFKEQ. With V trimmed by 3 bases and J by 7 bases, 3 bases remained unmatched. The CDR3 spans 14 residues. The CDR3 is CASSQGTGIEKLFF. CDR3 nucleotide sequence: TGTGCCAGCAGCCAGGGGACAGGGATTGAAAAACTGTTTTTT.

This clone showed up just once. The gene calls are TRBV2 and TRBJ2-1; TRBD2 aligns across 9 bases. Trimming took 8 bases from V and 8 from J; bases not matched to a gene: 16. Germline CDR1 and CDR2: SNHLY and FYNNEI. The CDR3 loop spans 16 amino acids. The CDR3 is CASGRRSSGRLHEQFF. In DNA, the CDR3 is TGTGCCAGCGGAAGAAGGAGTAGCGGGAGATTGCATGAGCAGTTCTTC.

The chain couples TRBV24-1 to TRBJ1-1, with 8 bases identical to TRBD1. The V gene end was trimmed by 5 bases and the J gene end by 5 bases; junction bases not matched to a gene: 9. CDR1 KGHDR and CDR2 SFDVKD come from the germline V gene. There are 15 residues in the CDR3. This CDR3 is CATSVPDRGGTEAFF. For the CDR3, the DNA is TGTGCCACCAGTGTCCCCGACAGGGGAGGGACTGAAGCTTTCTTT.

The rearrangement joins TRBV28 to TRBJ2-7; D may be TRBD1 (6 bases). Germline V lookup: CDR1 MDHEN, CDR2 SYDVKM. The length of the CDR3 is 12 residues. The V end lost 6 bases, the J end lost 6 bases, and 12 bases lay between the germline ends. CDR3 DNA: TGTGCCAGCAGAAGGGACATGGGCGAGCAGTACTTC. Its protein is CASRRDMGEQYF.

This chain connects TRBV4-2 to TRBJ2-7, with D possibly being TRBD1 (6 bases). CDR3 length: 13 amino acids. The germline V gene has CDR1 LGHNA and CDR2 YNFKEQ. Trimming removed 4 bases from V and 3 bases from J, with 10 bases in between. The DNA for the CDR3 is TGTGCCAGCAGCCGGGACATCTTCTACGAGCAGTACTTC. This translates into CASSRDIFYEQYF.

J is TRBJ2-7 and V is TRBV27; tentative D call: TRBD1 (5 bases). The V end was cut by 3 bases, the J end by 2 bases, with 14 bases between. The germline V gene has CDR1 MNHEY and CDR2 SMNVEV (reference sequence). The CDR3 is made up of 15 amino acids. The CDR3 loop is CASSLAGKSTYEQYF. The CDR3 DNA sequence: TGTGCCAGCAGTTTGGCAGGGAAAAGCACCTACGAGCAGTACTTC.

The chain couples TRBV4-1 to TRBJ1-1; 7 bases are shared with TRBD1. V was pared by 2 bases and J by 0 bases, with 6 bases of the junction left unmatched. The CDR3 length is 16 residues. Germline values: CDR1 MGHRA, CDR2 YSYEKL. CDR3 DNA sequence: TGCGCCAGCAGCCAACTCGGAGGGGGCTTGAACACTGAAGCTTTCTTT. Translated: CASSQLGGGLNTEAFF.

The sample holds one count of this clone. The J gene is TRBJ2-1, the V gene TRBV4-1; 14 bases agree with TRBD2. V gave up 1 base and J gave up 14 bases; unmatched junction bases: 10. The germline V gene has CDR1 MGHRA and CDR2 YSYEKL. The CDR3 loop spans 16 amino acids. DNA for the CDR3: TGCGCCAGCAGCCAAGTAGCCCGGACTAGCGGGAGGATGGAGTTCTTC. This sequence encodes CASSQVARTSGRMEFF.